The 22 T cell receptor beta chains listed next were all sequenced from one sample in a study of identical twins. TCRdb analysed the 5' RACE reads with MiXCR anew, one entry per CDR3 protein. The sample has a few hundred thousand distinct CDR3 sequences, 9.5% to 15% seen once. In addition, the sample was reused for a study of yellow fever vaccine responses in identical twins.

Sample: memory (CD45RO+) T cells sorted from blood. These receptor sequences come from a woman aged 18-29 years in good health.

The chain employs TRBV5-6 and TRBJ2-3, with 7 bases matching TRBD2. The CDR3 loop spans 15 amino acids. V was pared by 3 bases and J by 0 bases, with 4 bases of the junction left unmatched. Per germline, CDR1 SGHDT and CDR2 YYEEEE. The CDR3 spells CASSSASGSTDTQYF. The DNA of the CDR3 is TGTGCCAGCAGCTCGGCTAGCGGTAGCACAGATACGCAGTATTTT.

The V call is TRBV21-1, the J call TRBJ1-1. TRBV21-1 is a pseudogene segment. There are 10 residues in the CDR3. The CDR3 is CARASHRAFF. The CDR3 DNA is TGTGCCAGAGCCTCACATCGGGCTTTCTTT.

This clonotype appeared many times. The chain joins TRBV4-3 to TRBJ2-1, with D possibly matching TRBD1 (6 bases). CDR3 length equals 16 residues. V gave up 1 base and J gave up 1 base, with 11 bases separating them. Germline V gene data show CDR1 as LGHNA and CDR2 as YSLEER. The DNA of the CDR3 is TGCGCCAGCAGCCAAGCACTCAGGGGATCCTACAATGAGCAGTTCTTC. As protein: CASSQALRGSYNEQFF.

The V and J genes are TRBV6-4 and TRBJ2-1; 7 nucleotides match TRBD1. J lost 4 bases, V lost 3 bases, and 6 bases had no gene match. This CDR3 is built from 15 residues. CDR1 and CDR2 (germline): MRHNA, SNTAGT. The CDR3 nucleotides read TGTGCCAGCAGTGATAGCACAGGGGCTTACAATGAGCAGTTCTTC. Translation: CASSDSTGAYNEQFF.

In nucleotides, the CDR3 is TGTGCCAGCACCCCCCGGGGGAACACCGGGGAGCTGTTTTTT. This translates into CASTPRGNTGELFF. This chain links TRBV3-1 with TRBJ2-2, with D possibly TRBD2 on 5 matching bases. The length of the CDR3 is 14 residues. Trimming stripped 7 bases from V and 1 base from J, with 10 bases between. Germline values: CDR1 LGHDT, CDR2 YNNKEL (reference sequence).

This clonotype occurred many times. J is TRBJ1-3 and V is TRBV7-2; tentative D call: TRBD1 (5 bases). Germline V gene sequence: CDR1 SGHTA, CDR2 FQGNSA. V was cut by 3 bases and J by 1 base, with 13 bases left in between. This CDR3 comprises 16 residues. The DNA of the CDR3 is TGTGCCAGCAGCTTCGAGGGGCGCCGATCTGGAAACACCATATATTTT. Amino acid sequence: CASSFEGRRSGNTIYF.

The sample holds a few counts of this clonotype. V is TRBV11-2 and J is TRBJ2-3, with D unclear. CDR3 length: 14 amino acids. Deletions cut 0 bases from V and 4 bases from J, with 8 bases between. Germline-derived CDR1 and CDR2 are SGHAT and FQNNGV. The CDR3 loop reads CASSLDRGSDTQYF. Here the CDR3 DNA reads TGTGCCAGCAGCTTAGATCGAGGCTCAGATACGCAGTATTTT. The whole variable domain, filled in from reference TRBV11-2 and TRBJ2-3, reads EAGVAQSPRYKIIEKRQSVAFWCNPISGHATLYWYQQILGQGPKLLIQFQNNGVVDDSQLPKDRFSAERLKGVDSTLKIQPAKLEDSAVYLCASSLDRGSDTQYFGPGTRLTVL.

CDR3 sequence reads: CSAPRTGVTDTQYF. DNA for the CDR3: TGCAGTGCTCCCAGGACAGGGGTCACAGATACGCAGTATTTT. The V call is TRBV20-1, the J call TRBJ2-3; 9 positions agree with TRBD1. Germline V gene sequence: CDR1 DFQATT, CDR2 SNEGSKA (reference sequence). Trimming cost V 5 bases and J 2 bases; bases outside gene matches: 5. The CDR3 runs 14 residues.

The J gene is TRBJ1-2, the V gene TRBV7-9; 7 nucleotides agree with TRBD1. Losses at the gene ends were 8 bases for V and 5 bases for J; bases not matched to a gene: 2. Germline CDR1 and CDR2: SEHNR and FQNEAQ (reference sequence). CDR3 size: 11 residues. The CDR3 reads CASQQGYGYTF. Here the CDR3 DNA reads TGTGCCAGCCAACAGGGGTATGGCTACACCTTC.

The chain couples TRBV24-1 to TRBJ2-3; no definite D call. The CDR3 loop spans 16 amino acids. Germline values: CDR1 KGHDR, CDR2 SFDVKD. V gave up 0 bases and J gave up 2 bases, with 11 bases separating them. Here the CDR3 DNA reads TGTGCCACCAGTGATTTGAGGGCGACGACCACAGATACGCAGTATTTT. This translates into CATSDLRATTTDTQYF.

This clonotype was seen a handful of times. The rearrangement links TRBV20-1 to TRBJ2-7; no clear D gene. Per the germline V gene, CDR1 is DFQATT and CDR2 is SNEGSKA (reference sequence). The V end was cut by 6 bases, the J end by 4 bases, with 13 bases between. CDR3 length: 12 amino acids. In DNA form, the CDR3 reads TGCAGTGCCCTGCCCACCCTTTACGAGCAGTACTTC. Its translation: CSALPTLYEQYF.

This clonotype was counted many times. This chain connects TRBV20-1 to TRBJ2-1, with 10 bases that match TRBD2. The CDR3 runs to 15 residues. Germline values: CDR1 DFQATT, CDR2 SNEGSKA (reference sequence). J gave up 7 bases and V 0 bases, and 6 bases lay outside the gene matches. CDR3 in DNA: TGCAGTGCTAGAGATCCGGGACTAGCGCTGAATGAGCAGTTCTTC. Protein: CSARDPGLALNEQFF.

This clonotype was seen at least ten times. The J gene is TRBJ2-7, the V gene TRBV29-1; 9 bases map to TRBD1. The CDR3 runs to 14 residues. Losses at the gene ends were 7 bases for V and 3 bases for J; bases not matched to a gene: 10. The germline CDR1 and CDR2 sequences are SQVTM and ANQGSEA. CDR3 sequence (DNA): TGCAGCGCCACCCCGGGACAGGGCCACTACGAGCAGTACTTC. This gives the protein CSATPGQGHYEQYF.

The chain uses TRBV20-1 and TRBJ2-1, with 12 positions matching TRBD2. V was pared by 3 bases and J by 8 bases, with 8 bases of the junction left unmatched. Germline values: CDR1 DFQATT, CDR2 SNEGSKA (reference sequence). This CDR3 region has 15 residues. The CDR3 DNA sequence: TGCAGTGCTAGGGACCTAGCGGGAGGGAACGATGAGCAGTTCTTC. It encodes CSARDLAGGNDEQFF.

Points on this clonotype: The junction departs from germline at one end; a sequencing error may be responsible. The chain carries TRBV6-1 and TRBJ2-7; 11 nucleotides match TRBD2. From germline, CDR1 is MNHNS and CDR2 SASEGT. This CDR3 spans 16 amino acids. The CDR3 is CASSQPGLAGGYEQNF. CDR3 sequence (DNA): TGTGCCAGCAGCCAGCCCGGACTAGCGGGTGGCTACGAGCAGAACTTC.

V usage is TRBV20-1 and J usage is TRBJ2-1; 11 bases map to TRBD2. V was clipped by 4 bases and J by 5 bases; unmatched bases: 16. CDR3 length: 18 residues. Germline CDR1 reads DFQATT; CDR2 reads SNEGSKA (reference sequence). The CDR3 nucleotides read TGCAGTGCTATGGGGTCCTCTAGCGGGAGGACCCTACACAATGAGCAGTTCTTC. Translating it yields CSAMGSSSGRTLHNEQFF.

This clonotype appeared a few times. V usage is TRBV5-1 and J usage is TRBJ2-3; tentative D call: TRBD1 (6 bases). The CDR3 length is 15 residues. The V gene's germline CDR1 is SGHRS and CDR2 YFSETQ. The V end lost 0 bases, the J end lost 4 bases, and 12 bases lay between the germline ends. CDR3 loop: CASSLDRDVADTQYF. The CDR3 nucleotides read TGCGCCAGCAGCTTGGACAGGGACGTGGCAGATACGCAGTATTTT.

This clonotype was counted only a few times. The chain uses TRBV12-3 or TRBV12-4 and TRBJ2-3, with 8 bases fitting TRBD2. V was clipped by 6 bases and J by 4 bases; unmatched bases: 9. The CDR3 covers 15 residues. The CDR3 loop is CASRRAGGRADTQYF. The CDR3 DNA follows: TGTGCCAGCAGACGGGCGGGAGGAAGGGCAGATACGCAGTATTTT.

This clonotype was counted a few times. The chain couples TRBV29-1 to TRBJ2-3; 11 bases fit TRBD2. Trimming took 3 bases from V and 4 from J; bases not matched to a gene: 9. The CDR3 has 16 amino acids. Germline CDR1 is SQVTM and CDR2 is ANQGSEA. CDR3 sequence reads: CSVDRFSGRAADTQYF. The CDR3 DNA sequence: TGCAGCGTTGACCGATTTAGCGGGAGGGCCGCAGATACGCAGTATTTT.

This clonotype was seen at least ten times. The V gene is TRBV5-1, the J gene TRBJ1-1; 11 bases line up with TRBD1. V trimming: 3 bases; J trimming: 5 bases; junction bases outside the gene matches: 3. CDR1 and CDR2 (germline): SGHRS, YFSETQ. The CDR3 is 14 residues long. The CDR3 protein is CASSSGQGATEAFF. Written as DNA, the CDR3 is TGCGCCAGCAGCTCTGGACAGGGGGCGACTGAAGCTTTCTTT.

The J gene is TRBJ2-4, the V gene TRBV9; tentative D call: TRBD1 (6 bases). Germline V gives CDR1 SGDLS, CDR2 YYNGEE. The CDR3 consists of 15 residues. Between the trimmed V and J ends, which lost 1 base and 5 bases, there was a span of 13 bases. CDR3 coding DNA: TGTGCCAGCAGCGTACGCGGACAGAAGGAAAACATTCAGTACTTC. Translated: CASSVRGQKENIQYF.

This chain uses TRBV7-9 with TRBJ2-5; D is unresolved. The CDR3 has 11 residues. The germline V and J ends were trimmed by 6 bases and 8 bases, with 10 bases remaining between them. Germline-derived CDR1 and CDR2 are SEHNR and FQNEAQ (reference sequence). In nucleotides, the CDR3 is TGTGCCAGCAGATACAGAGAAACCCAGTACTTC. Protein sequence: CASRYRETQYF.